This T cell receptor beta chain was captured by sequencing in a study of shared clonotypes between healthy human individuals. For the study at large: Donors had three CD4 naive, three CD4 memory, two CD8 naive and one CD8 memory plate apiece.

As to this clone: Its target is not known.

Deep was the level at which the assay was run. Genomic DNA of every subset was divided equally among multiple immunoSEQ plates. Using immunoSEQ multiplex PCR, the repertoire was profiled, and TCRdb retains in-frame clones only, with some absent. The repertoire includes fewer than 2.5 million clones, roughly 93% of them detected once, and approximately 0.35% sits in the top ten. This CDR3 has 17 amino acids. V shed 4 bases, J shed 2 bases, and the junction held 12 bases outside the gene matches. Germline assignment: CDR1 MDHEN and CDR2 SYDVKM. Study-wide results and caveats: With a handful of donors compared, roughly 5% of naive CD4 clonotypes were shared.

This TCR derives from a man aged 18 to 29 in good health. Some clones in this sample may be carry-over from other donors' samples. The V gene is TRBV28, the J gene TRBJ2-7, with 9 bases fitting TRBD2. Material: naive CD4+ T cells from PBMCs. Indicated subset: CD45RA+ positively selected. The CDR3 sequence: CASSSPPGLANPYEQYF. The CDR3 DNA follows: TGTGCCAGCAGTTCCCCCCCCGGACTAGCGAATCCCTACGAGCAGTACTTC.